Following are 21 T cell receptor beta chains from one sample sequenced in a study of regulatory T cells in long-lasting Graves disease. The time point here: persistent/refractory GD, antithyroid drugs over 5 years with positive TRAb. The TCR library was prepared using RNA isolated from PBMCs. To make TCR beta libraries, researchers used iRepertoire HTBI primers and Arm-PCR of CDR3 regions. TCRdb independently ran MiXCR on the multiplex PCR reads; one entry per CDR3 protein. The sample has about half a million distinct CDR3 sequences, approximately 23% seen once; the top ten hold 13%. The specimen was peripheral blood mononuclear cells (PBMCs), collected when the disease was refractory, from a patient treated with antithyroid drugs. These receptors originate from a female donor with Graves disease.

This clonotype was detected ten times or more. V gene TRBV11-1 combines with J gene TRBJ2-2, with D unclear. The CDR3 is 15 residues long. V was pared by 3 bases and J by 1 base, with 9 bases between. In germline, CDR1 is SGHAT, CDR2 FQDESV (reference sequence). The CDR3 sequence: CASSFQAQNTGELFF. As DNA, the CDR3 is TGTGCCAGCAGCTTCCAGGCCCAGAACACCGGGGAGCTGTTTTTT. The variable domain in full, with the rest retrieved from reference TRBV11-1 and TRBJ2-2, is EAEVAQSPRYKITEKSQAVAFWCDPISGHATLYWYRQILGQGPELLVQFQDESVVDDSQLPKDRFSAERLKGVDSTLKIQPAELGDSAMYLCASSFQAQNTGELFFGEGSRLTVL.

Concerning this clonotype: The junction departs from the called germline gene at one end, perhaps through a read error. V usage is TRBV5-1 and J usage is TRBJ1-6; a possible D gene is TRBD1 (6 bases). The germline V gene has CDR1 SGHRS and CDR2 YFSETQ. The CDR3 spans 14 residues. CDR3 nucleotide sequence: TGCACCAGCAGCTTGGACAGAAATAATTCACCCCTCCACTTT. It codes for CTSSLDRNNSPLHF. Complete variable domain (other parts from reference TRBV5-1 and TRBJ1-6): KAGVTQTPRYLIKTRGQQVTLSCSPISGHRSVSWYQQTPGQGLQFLFEYFSETQRNKGNFPGRFSGRQFSNSRSEMNVSTLELGDSALYLCTSSLDRNNSPLHFGNGTRLTVT.

This clonotype came up a few times. V is TRBV9 and J is TRBJ2-7; either TRBD1 or TRBD2 may fit D (5 bases each). Trimming removed 4 bases from V and 5 bases from J, with 22 bases in between. CDR1 SGDLS and CDR2 YYNGEE come from the germline V gene. The CDR3 runs 16 residues. CDR3 residues: CASSLGDLGDQDEQYF. Here the CDR3 DNA reads TGTGCCAGCAGCTTAGGGGACCTGGGGGATCAGGACGAGCAGTACTTC.

The V call is TRBV6-1, the J call TRBJ2-7, with D possibly being TRBD1 (5 bases). Germline V gene lookup returns CDR1 MNHNS and CDR2 SASEGT. The ends were cut back, 2 bases at V and 3 bases at J, with 14 bases in the middle. The CDR3 sequence is 15 residues long. This chain's CDR3 is CASSENWGSYYEQYF. The CDR3 DNA reads as TGTGCCAGCAGTGAAAATTGGGGCAGCTACTACGAGCAGTACTTC.

The chain recombines TRBV30 with TRBJ2-2; tentatively, D is TRBD1 (6 bases). Germline CDR1 is GTSNPN and CDR2 is SVGIG (reference sequence). V was clipped by 6 bases and J by 1 base, with 12 bases between them. CDR3 length equals 14 residues. Here the CDR3 DNA reads TGTGCCTGCGAAGGGGGAAAGAACACCGGGGAGCTGTTTTTT. Residues: CACEGGKNTGELFF.

This clonotype was observed a handful of times. Mismatch with germline at one junction end may stem from a read error. V usage is TRBV29-1 and J usage is TRBJ1-1; a possible D gene is TRBD1 (6 bases). The CDR3 is 13 residues long. Germline V gives CDR1 SQVTM, CDR2 ANQGSEA. CDR3 nucleotide sequence: TGCAGCACCAAGCCGGGACACAACACTGAAGCTTCCTTT. Translated: CSTKPGHNTEASF.

The rearrangement links TRBV5-1 to TRBJ2-5; no reliable D call. CDR3 size: 13 residues. The germline V gene encodes CDR1 SGHRS and CDR2 YFSETQ. Deletions cut 3 bases from V and 5 bases from J, with 11 bases between. DNA for the CDR3: TGCGCCAGCAGCTGGACCCAGGCGGAGACCCAGTACTTC. Its translation: CASSWTQAETQYF.

The CDR3 is CASSRGVEGLNEQFF. CDR3 nucleotides: TGTGCCAGTAGTAGGGGGGTTGAGGGTTTGAATGAGCAGTTCTTC. The rearrangement links TRBV19 to TRBJ2-1; the D gene is possibly TRBD2 (6 bases). Trimming shortened V by 4 bases and J by 7 bases, and 17 bases separated the two germline ends. The germline gives CDR1 LNHDA, CDR2 SQIVND (reference sequence). CDR3 length: 15 residues.

The table lists this clonotype with a few counts. CDR3 region: CSADQANTEAFF. The CDR3 DNA reads TGCAGTGCGGACCAGGCGAACACTGAAGCTTTCTTT. The V and J genes are TRBV20-1 and TRBJ1-1, with no clear D. V was clipped by 6 bases and J by 1 base, with 9 bases between them. The germline V gene encodes CDR1 DFQATT and CDR2 SNEGSKA (reference sequence). This CDR3 is built from 12 residues.

V gene TRBV28 combines with J gene TRBJ2-1; 10 bases fit TRBD1. The CDR3 is 14 residues long. V lost 3 bases and J lost 7; bases outside the gene matches: 3. The germline V gene encodes CDR1 MDHEN and CDR2 SYDVKM. DNA for the CDR3: TGTGCCAGCAGTTTGGACAGGGGGTTGAATGAGCAGTTCTTC. It specifies CASSLDRGLNEQFF.

This clonotype was seen a few times. This chain connects TRBV27 to TRBJ2-7, with 9 bases that match TRBD1. Looked up from germline, CDR1 is MNHEY and CDR2 is SMNVEV (reference sequence). CDR3 length equals 14 residues. With 4 bases clipped from V and 4 bases from J, the junction kept 5 bases outside the gene matches. CDR3 DNA: TGTGCCAGCAGTTGGGGGACAGGGAAGTACGAGCAGTACTTC. Translating it yields CASSWGTGKYEQYF.

The rearrangement joins TRBV19 to TRBJ2-7, with D possibly being TRBD2 (5 bases). The CDR3 is 14 amino acids. V dropped 5 bases and J dropped 7 bases, with 18 bases sitting between them. Per the germline V gene, CDR1 is LNHDA and CDR2 is SQIVND (reference sequence). The CDR3 DNA sequence: TGTGCCAGTAGTCAAGGCCTAGCCCCTGAGGAGCAGTACTTC. This sequence encodes CASSQGLAPEEQYF.

The chain combines TRBV11-3 with TRBJ2-7, with a tentative D call TRBD1 (6 bases). V lost 5 bases, J lost 4 bases, and 15 bases lay in between. CDR1 is SGHNT and CDR2 is YENEEA in the germline V gene. The CDR3 runs 14 residues. The DNA for the CDR3 is TGTGCCAGCAGCACCCGGACAGACCCTTACGAGCAGTACTTC. Its protein is CASSTRTDPYEQYF.

The sample holds many counts of this clonotype. V is TRBV12-3 or TRBV12-4 and J is TRBJ2-5; D not certain. With 4 bases removed from V and 5 bases from J, the gap between germline ends came to 8 bases. This CDR3 has 12 amino acids. The CDR3 nucleotides read TGTGCCAGCAGTTATTCGATGGAGACCCAGTACTTC. It is translated as CASSYSMETQYF.

This clonotype has just a few counts. The V and J genes are TRBV7-2 and TRBJ1-5, with D tentatively TRBD1 (5 bases). Looked up from germline, CDR1 is SGHTA and CDR2 is FQGNSA. The CDR3 contains 15 residues. The V end was cut by 6 bases, the J end by 3 bases, with 15 bases between. The CDR3 DNA is TGTGCCAGCAGTTACCAGGGAGGAAACAATCAGCCCCAGCATTTT. It translates to CASSYQGGNNQPQHF.

This clonotype has a count of ten or more. This chain joins TRBV20-1 and TRBJ2-5; 9 bases map to TRBD2. This CDR3 contains 16 residues. V dropped 6 bases and J dropped 4; count of bases not matched to a gene: 15. Germline loops: CDR1 DFQATT, CDR2 SNEGSKA (reference sequence). The CDR3 nucleotides read TGCAGTGCCAGCTCTGGTAGCGGGGGCTTATCAGAGACCCAGTACTTC. Translation: CSASSGSGGLSETQYF.

The DNA of the CDR3 is TGTGCCTGGAGTGGGGGAAACTATGGCTACACCTTC. Its translation: CAWSGGNYGYTF. The gene calls are TRBV30 and TRBJ1-2, with no clear D. Deletions cut 1 base from V and 2 bases from J, with 5 bases between. CDR1 GTSNPN and CDR2 SVGIG come from the germline V gene (reference sequence). CDR3 length: 12 residues.

This clonotype has a count of ten or more. CDR3 DNA: TGTGCCAGCAGACTCAGGGGACAGGGGTTGATCTACACCTTC. Encoded protein: CASRLRGQGLIYTF. The V call is TRBV28, the J call TRBJ1-2, with 10 bases matching TRBD1. The germline gives CDR1 MDHEN, CDR2 SYDVKM. Unmatched junction bases numbered 11, after V lost 6 bases and J lost 10 bases. The CDR3 extends over 14 amino acids.

The J gene is TRBJ1-3, the V gene TRBV7-2; TRBD1 might be the D (6 bases). This CDR3 is built from 16 residues. Germline CDR1 reads SGHTA; CDR2 reads FQGNSA. Trimming removed 1 base at V and 4 bases at J, with 14 bases between. The CDR3 is CASSLVLGARGNTIYF. CDR3 nucleotide sequence: TGTGCCAGCAGCTTAGTCTTGGGGGCGAGGGGAAACACCATATATTTT. The variable domain in full, completed from reference TRBV7-2 and TRBJ1-3, reads GAGVSQSPSNKVTEKGKDVELRCDPISGHTALYWYRQSLGQGLEFLIYFQGNSAPDKSGLPSDRFSAERTGGSVSTLTIQRTQQEDSAVYLCASSLVLGARGNTIYFGEGSWLTVV.

This rearrangement joins TRBV11-2 to TRBJ2-3; weak D call: TRBD2 (5 bases). Per the germline V gene, CDR1 is SGHAT and CDR2 is FQNNGV. The CDR3 has 16 residues. The V end lost 5 bases, the J end lost 1 base, and 16 bases lay between the germline ends. The CDR3 DNA reads TGTGCCAGCAGCCGGACTGGAGGACCCGGCACAGATACGCAGTATTTT. Translation gives CASSRTGGPGTDTQYF.

Details on this clonotype: A much larger clonotype is one base distant, so this may be a read error. This chain joins TRBV29-1 and TRBJ1-1, with D possibly TRBD1 on 6 matching bases. The CDR3 covers 12 residues. With 8 bases removed from V and 1 base from J, the gap between germline ends came to 11 bases. CDR1 and CDR2 from the germline V gene are SQVTM and ANQGSEA. Here the CDR3 reads CSWMTGNTEAFF. The DNA of the CDR3 is TGCAGCTGGATGACAGGGAACACTGAAGCTTTCTTT.